Listed below are T cell receptor beta chains from one sample, sequenced in a study of blood T cell repertoires in COVID-19. TCRdb keeps only in-frame clones here, not all; method: immunoSEQ multiplex PCR. The table records 100,000 to 150,000 clones, 86% of them present only once. The source material was peripheral blood. The receptors derive from a human donor in a cohort sampled during active COVID-19. Both conserved end residues are part of each CDR3. The D gene is left open where the match is weak. Not every row has a clone size; where given, it reads once, few, many or a size class.

v_gene: TRBV5-1; d_gene: NA; abundance: few; j_gene: TRBJ2-7; CDR3nt: TGCGCCAGCAGCTTGTCCGGCGGGACCAGGTACGAGCAGTACTTC; CDR3aa: CASSLSGGTRYEQYF
v_gene: TRBV7-9; d_gene: NA; abundance: NA; j_gene: TRBJ2-7; CDR3nt: TGTGCCAGCAGCTTAATCAGCGAGACCTACGAGCAGTACTTC; CDR3aa: CASSLISETYEQYF
v_gene: TRBV24-1; d_gene: TRBD1; abundance: NA; j_gene: TRBJ2-3; CDR3nt: TGTGCCACCAGTGACCCCAGACAGGGACCAGATACGCAGTATTTT; CDR3aa: CATSDPRQGPDTQYF
v_gene: TRBV4-3; d_gene: TRBD1; abundance: NA; j_gene: TRBJ1-1; CDR3nt: TGCGCCAGCAGCCAAGATGAATGGCCCCGGGACAGGGGTGCTGAAGCTTTCTTT; CDR3aa: CASSQDEWPRDRGAEAFF
v_gene: TRBV18; d_gene: NA; abundance: NA; j_gene: TRBJ2-5; CDR3nt: TGTGCCAGCTCACCAGACAGGTTGCCCCTGGAGACCCAGTACTTC; CDR3aa: CASSPDRLPLETQYF
v_gene: TRBV14; d_gene: TRBD2; abundance: NA; j_gene: TRBJ2-1; CDR3nt: TGTGCCAGCAGCCAAGAACCTAGCGGGAGTTCTGAGCAGTTCTTC; CDR3aa: CASSQEPSGSSEQFF
v_gene: TRBV5-1; d_gene: NA; abundance: NA; j_gene: TRBJ2-3; CDR3nt: TGCGCCAGCAGCTTGGGACAGCCGACAGATACGCAGTATTTT; CDR3aa: CASSLGQPTDTQYF
v_gene: TRBV28; d_gene: NA; abundance: NA; j_gene: TRBJ2-7; CDR3nt: TGTGCCAGCAGTCTCCGACAGGTACCCTACGAGCAGTACTTC; CDR3aa: CASSLRQVPYEQYF
v_gene: TRBV27; d_gene: TRBD2; abundance: NA; j_gene: TRBJ2-1; CDR3nt: TGTGCCAGCGGCGGGACTAGCGGATACAATGAGCAGTTCTTC; CDR3aa: CASGGTSGYNEQFF
v_gene: TRBV3-1/TRBV3-2; d_gene: NA; abundance: NA; j_gene: TRBJ1-6; CDR3nt: TGTGCCAGCAGCCCCCGGGATAATTCACCCCTCCACTTT; CDR3aa: CASSPRDNSPLHF
v_gene: TRBV24-1; d_gene: TRBD1; abundance: NA; j_gene: TRBJ1-4; CDR3nt: TGTGCCACCAGTGACCCCGGGACAGGGGCTGAAAAACTGTTTTTT; CDR3aa: CATSDPGTGAEKLFF
v_gene: TRBV19; d_gene: TRBD2; abundance: NA; j_gene: TRBJ2-1; CDR3nt: TGTGCCAGTCGAAGGACTAGCGTGAATGAGCAGTTCTTC; CDR3aa: CASRRTSVNEQFF